A selection of T cell receptor beta chains follows, all from one sample in a study of blood T cells in healthy people across ages. TCRdb fed the 5' RACE reads into MiXCR, producing one record per CDR3 protein. The repertoire holds approximately 770,000 distinct CDR3 sequences, with 55% to 75% as singletons. Sequenced input: blood. The receptor source for this set is a man aged 25 to 40 in good health. The CDR3 runs from the conserved cysteine through the conserved F or W. A D gene is named only where the DNA matches it firmly. Rows give clone size only sometimes, using once, few, many, or a class for an expanded clone.

d_gene,j_gene,abundance,v_gene,CDR3nt,CDR3aa
-,TRBJ2-5,many,TRBV10-1,TGCGCCAGCAGTGAGTCAGGAATTTTGTACTTC,CASSESGILYF
TRBD1,TRBJ1-1,-,TRBV20-1,TGCAGTGCTTCACCGGGACAGGGTTCCCCTGAAGCTTTCTTT,CSASPGQGSPEAFF
-,TRBJ1-2,-,TRBV4-2,TGTGCCAGCAGCCAAGAGACGTATGGCTACACCTTC,CASSQETYGYTF
-,TRBJ2-1,-,TRBV12-3/TRBV12-4,TGTGCCAGCAGTTTCGAAGAGGGGAAGCAGTTCTTC,CASSFEEGKQFF
-,TRBJ1-2,-,TRBV28,TGTGCCAGCAGTAACCCGGACCCCCTCTATGGCTACACCTTC,CASSNPDPLYGYTF
-,TRBJ2-7,-,TRBV29-1,TGCAGCGTTAGGTGGCAGGTCTCCTACGAGCAGTACTTC,CSVRWQVSYEQYF
TRBD2,TRBJ2-1,-,TRBV7-2,TGTGCCAGCAGCTGGACTAGATGCAATGAGCAGTTCTTC,CASSWTRCNEQFF
-,TRBJ1-2,few,TRBV20-1,TGCAGTGCTAGAGATTCCTTACATTTCACTAGCTACACCTTC,CSARDSLHFTSYTF
-,TRBJ2-1,-,TRBV29-1,TGCAGCGTTATCAGGAGCGAGAAGCAGTTCTTC,CSVIRSEKQFF
TRBD2,TRBJ2-7,few,TRBV6-5,TGTGCCAGCAGTTACTCGAGTGAGACTAGCGGTTACGAGCAGTACTTC,CASSYSSETSGYEQYF
-,TRBJ2-6,few,TRBV29-1,TGCAGCGTTGAAGATCAGACTCCTGTCAGCTCTGGGGCCAACGTCCTGACTTTC,CSVEDQTPVSSGANVLTF
-,TRBJ2-7,-,TRBV12-3/TRBV12-4,TGTGCCAGCAGCTACTTCCCGGGCGAGCAGTACTTC,CASSYFPGEQYF
-,TRBJ2-3,-,TRBV6-6,TGTGCCAGCAGTTACGTACCGTCTAGCACAGATACGCAGTATTTT,CASSYVPSSTDTQYF
TRBD1,TRBJ2-5,-,TRBV2,TGTGCCACTTCCCTAGGAAATAGACAGGGGACCCAGTACTTC,CATSLGNRQGTQYF
-,TRBJ1-2,-,TRBV20-1,TGCAGTCCTATGGGTCTCTATGGCTACACCTTC,CSPMGLYGYTF
-,TRBJ2-6,many,TRBV20-1,TGCAGTGCCGATACCGCCTCTGGGGCCAACGTCCTGACTTTC,CSADTASGANVLTF
-,TRBJ1-6,few,TRBV12-3/TRBV12-4,TGTGCCAGCAGTTCCGATGGACGGCGTTCACCCCTCCACTTT,CASSSDGRRSPLHF
-,TRBJ2-3,-,TRBV10-1,TGCGCCAGCAGTGAGAGAGGACAGCATTTTGGCACAGATACGCAGTATTTT,CASSERGQHFGTDTQYF
-,TRBJ2-1,-,TRBV28,TGTGCCAGCAGTGTCTATCAAAAAGGTGGGGATGAGCAGTTCTTC,CASSVYQKGGDEQFF
-,TRBJ2-7,-,TRBV7-8,TGTGCCAGCAGCATAGACACCTCACCCTACGAGCAGTACTTC,CASSIDTSPYEQYF
-,TRBJ2-3,-,TRBV9,TGTGCCAGCAGCGTGGGTGGAGGCCAGGGCTTTCATACGCAGTATTTT,CASSVGGGQGFHTQYF
-,TRBJ2-2,-,TRBV7-9,TGTGCCAGCAGTTTAGGGAACACCGGGGAGCTGTTTTTT,CASSLGNTGELFF
-,TRBJ2-1,-,TRBV25-1,TGTGCCAGCAGTGTTAGTGGGGAGCAGTTCTTC,CASSVSGEQFF
-,TRBJ2-7,-,TRBV10-3,TGTGCCATCGGGCGGGACGTCTACGAGCAGTACTTC,CAIGRDVYEQYF
-,TRBJ1-5,-,TRBV6-6,TGTGCCAGCAGTTACGAGCCCCAGCATTTT,CASSYEPQHF
-,TRBJ2-1,few,TRBV7-2,TGTGCCAGCAAGGGCTATTCCTTCAATGAGCAGTTCTTC,CASKGYSFNEQFF
-,TRBJ2-5,-,TRBV7-9,TGTGCCAGCAGCTTATACACGGGAAGAGAGACCCAGTACTTC,CASSLYTGRETQYF
-,TRBJ2-7,few,TRBV28,TGTGCCAGCAGGGACGGAGTCTCCTACGAGCAGTACTTC,CASRDGVSYEQYF
-,TRBJ2-7,few,TRBV5-1,TGCGCCAGCAGACTGGGGGACTCCTACGAGCAGTACTTC,CASRLGDSYEQYF
TRBD2,TRBJ2-5,-,TRBV12-3/TRBV12-4,TGTGCCAGCAGTTTCGGGGGTAGCGGGGCCCGGGAGACCCAGTACTTC,CASSFGGSGARETQYF
-,TRBJ2-7,-,TRBV6-5,TGTGCCAGCAGTTTGGGCCCAGGGATCAACGAGCAGTACTTC,CASSLGPGINEQYF
TRBD2,TRBJ2-1,once,TRBV12-3/TRBV12-4,TGTGCCAGCAGCTTCGGGACTAGCGGGAGTCATGAGCAGTTCTTC,CASSFGTSGSHEQFF
-,TRBJ2-1,-,TRBV7-2,TGTGCCAGCAGGTCCCGGTGGAAGAACTCCTACAATGAGCAGTTCTTC,CASRSRWKNSYNEQFF
-,TRBJ2-5,-,TRBV7-9,TGTGCCAGCAGCGGGACTGATAAAGGGACCCAGTACTTC,CASSGTDKGTQYF
TRBD1,TRBJ2-6,-,TRBV7-2,TGTGCCAGCAGCTTATTGGGACAGGGGGCCGTTGGGGCCAACGTCCTGACTTTC,CASSLLGQGAVGANVLTF